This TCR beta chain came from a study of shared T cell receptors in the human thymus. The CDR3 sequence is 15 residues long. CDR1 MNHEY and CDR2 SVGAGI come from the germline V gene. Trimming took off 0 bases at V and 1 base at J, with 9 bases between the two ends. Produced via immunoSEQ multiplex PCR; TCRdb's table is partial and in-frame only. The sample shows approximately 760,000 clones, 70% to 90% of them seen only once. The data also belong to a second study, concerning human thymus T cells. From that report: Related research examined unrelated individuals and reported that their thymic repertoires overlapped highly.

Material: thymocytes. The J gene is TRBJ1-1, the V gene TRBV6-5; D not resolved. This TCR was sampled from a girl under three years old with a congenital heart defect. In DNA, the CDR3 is TGTGCCAGCAGTTACTCGAATGAGAGGAACACTGAAGCTTTCTTT. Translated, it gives CASSYSNERNTEAFF.